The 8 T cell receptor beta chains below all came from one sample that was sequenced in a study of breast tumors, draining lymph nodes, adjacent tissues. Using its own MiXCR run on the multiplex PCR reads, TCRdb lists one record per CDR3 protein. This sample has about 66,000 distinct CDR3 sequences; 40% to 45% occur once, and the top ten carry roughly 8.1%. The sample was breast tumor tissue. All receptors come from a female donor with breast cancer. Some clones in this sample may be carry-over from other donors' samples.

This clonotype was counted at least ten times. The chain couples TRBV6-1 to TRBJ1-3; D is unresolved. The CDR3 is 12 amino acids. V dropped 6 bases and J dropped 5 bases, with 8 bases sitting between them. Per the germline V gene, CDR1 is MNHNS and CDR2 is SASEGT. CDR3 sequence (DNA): TGTGCCAGCAGCAAAGACCGAAACACCATATATTTT. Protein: CASSKDRNTIYF.

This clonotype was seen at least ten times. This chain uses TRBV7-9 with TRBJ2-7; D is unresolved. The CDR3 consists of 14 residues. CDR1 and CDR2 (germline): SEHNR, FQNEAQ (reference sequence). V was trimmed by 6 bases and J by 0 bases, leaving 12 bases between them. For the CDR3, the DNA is TGTGCCAGCAGACTGACCCATAGCTCCTACGAGCAGTACTTC. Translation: CASRLTHSSYEQYF. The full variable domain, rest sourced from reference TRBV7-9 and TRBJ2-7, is DTGVSQNPRHKITKRGQNVTFRCDPISEHNRLYWYRQTLGQGPEFLTYFQNEAQLEKSRLLSDRFSAERPKGSFSTLEIQRTEQGDSAMYLCASRLTHSSYEQYFGPGTRLTVT.

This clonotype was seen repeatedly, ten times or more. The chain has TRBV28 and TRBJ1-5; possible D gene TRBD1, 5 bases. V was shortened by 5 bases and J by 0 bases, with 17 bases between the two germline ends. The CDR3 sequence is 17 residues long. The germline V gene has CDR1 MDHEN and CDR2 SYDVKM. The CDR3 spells CASSVATGRSSNQPQHF. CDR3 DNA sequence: TGTGCCAGCAGTGTAGCCACGGGACGTAGTAGCAATCAGCCCCAGCATTTT.

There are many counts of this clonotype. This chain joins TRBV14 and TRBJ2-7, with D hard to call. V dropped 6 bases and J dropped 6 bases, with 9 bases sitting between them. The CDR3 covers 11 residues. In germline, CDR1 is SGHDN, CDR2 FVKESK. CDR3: CASRLSLEQYF. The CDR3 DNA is TGTGCCAGCAGACTTTCTCTCGAGCAGTACTTC. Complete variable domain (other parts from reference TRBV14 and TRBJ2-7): EAGVTQFPSHSVIEKGQTVTLRCDPISGHDNLYWYRRVMGKEIKFLLHFVKESKQDESGMPNNRFLAERTGGTYSTLKVQPAELEDSGVYFCASRLSLEQYFGPGTRLTVT.

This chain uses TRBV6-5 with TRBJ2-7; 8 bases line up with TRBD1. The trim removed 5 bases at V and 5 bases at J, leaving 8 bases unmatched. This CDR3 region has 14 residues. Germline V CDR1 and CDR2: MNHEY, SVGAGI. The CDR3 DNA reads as TGTGCCAGCAGTCTTGGGGACAGGATCAACGAGCAGTACTTC. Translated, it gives CASSLGDRINEQYF.

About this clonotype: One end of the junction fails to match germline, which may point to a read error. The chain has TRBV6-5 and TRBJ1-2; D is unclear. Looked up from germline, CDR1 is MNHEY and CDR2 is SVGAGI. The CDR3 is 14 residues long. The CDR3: CASSHSRGNYGYTF. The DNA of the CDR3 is TGTGCCAGCAGTCACTCGCGGGGTAACTATGGCTACACCTTC.

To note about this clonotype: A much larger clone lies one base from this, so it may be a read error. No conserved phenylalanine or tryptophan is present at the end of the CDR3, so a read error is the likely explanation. CDR3 DNA sequence: TGTGCCAGCAGCTCCCCGCCTGGGACAGGGGCGGGAAACCCCATATATTCT. It specifies CASSSPPGTGAGNPIYS. This chain links TRBV7-2 with TRBJ1-3; 10 bases align to TRBD1. The CDR3 contains 17 residues. CDR1 SGHTA and CDR2 FQGNSA come from the germline V gene.

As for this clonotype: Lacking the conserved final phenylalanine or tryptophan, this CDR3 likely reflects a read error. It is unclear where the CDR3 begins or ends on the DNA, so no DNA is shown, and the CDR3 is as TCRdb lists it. The CDR3 loop reads CASNRRKGGSEEVATPSVR. The gene calls are TRBV7-9 and TRBJ2-3; TRBD2 is taken as the D call from the table, unchecked against the DNA. The CDR3 is 19 residues long, counting both termini. Germline CDR1 SEHNR, CDR2 FQNEAQ (reference sequence).